This paragraph reports one T cell receptor (beta chain). Primers: 60 Vbeta forward and 13 Jbeta reverse. The protocol was immunoSEQ multiplex PCR, while the TCRdb copy is restricted to in-frame clones and leaves out a portion. The table has some 130,000 clones, 80% to 90% seen once. Trimming removed 1 base at V and 3 bases at J, with 14 bases between. The CDR3 length is 16 residues. Per the germline V gene, CDR1 is SGHDT and CDR2 is YYEEEE. This entry is derived from a study of cytomegalovirus exposure and HLA in healthy donors. The sequenced sample was PBMCs. This chain links TRBV5-6 with TRBJ2-4, with D maybe TRBD2 (6 bases). The origin of this receptor is a male donor in good health and CMV-seropositive. The CDR3 DNA follows: TGTGCCAGCAGCTTGTCCTACGGGGGAGACAAAAACATTCAGTACTTC. It encodes CASSLSYGGDKNIQYF.